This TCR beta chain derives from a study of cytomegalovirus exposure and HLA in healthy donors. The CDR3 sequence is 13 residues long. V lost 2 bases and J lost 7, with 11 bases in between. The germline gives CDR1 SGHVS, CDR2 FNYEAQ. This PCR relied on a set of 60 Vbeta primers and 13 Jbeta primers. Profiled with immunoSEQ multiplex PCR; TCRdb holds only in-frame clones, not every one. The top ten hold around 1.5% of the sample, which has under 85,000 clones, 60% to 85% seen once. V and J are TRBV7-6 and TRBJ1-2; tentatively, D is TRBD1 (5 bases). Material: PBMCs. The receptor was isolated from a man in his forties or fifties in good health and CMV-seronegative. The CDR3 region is CASSLQQGSGYTF. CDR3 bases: TGTGCCAGCAGCTTACAGCAGGGATCTGGCTACACCTTC.